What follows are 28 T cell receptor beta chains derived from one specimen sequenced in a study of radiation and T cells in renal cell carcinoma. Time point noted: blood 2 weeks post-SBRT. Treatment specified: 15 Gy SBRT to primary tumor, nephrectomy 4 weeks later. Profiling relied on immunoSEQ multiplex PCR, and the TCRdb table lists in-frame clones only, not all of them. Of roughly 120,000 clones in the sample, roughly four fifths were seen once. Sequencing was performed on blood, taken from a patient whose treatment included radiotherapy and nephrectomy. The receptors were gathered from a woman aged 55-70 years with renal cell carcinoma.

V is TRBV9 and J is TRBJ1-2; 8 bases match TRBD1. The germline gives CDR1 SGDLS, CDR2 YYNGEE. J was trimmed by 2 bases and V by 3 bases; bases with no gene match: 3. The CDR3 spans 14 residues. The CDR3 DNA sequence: TGTGCCAGCAGCGGCCGACAGGGGAACTATGGCTACACCTTC. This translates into CASSGRQGNYGYTF.

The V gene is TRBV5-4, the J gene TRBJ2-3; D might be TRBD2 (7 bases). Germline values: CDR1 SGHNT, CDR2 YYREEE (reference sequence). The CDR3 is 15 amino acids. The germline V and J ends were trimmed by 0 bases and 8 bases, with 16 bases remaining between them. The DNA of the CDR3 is TGTGCCAGCAGCTTGGCCGGGGACGGGGGGCGTACGCAGTATTTT. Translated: CASSLAGDGGRTQYF.

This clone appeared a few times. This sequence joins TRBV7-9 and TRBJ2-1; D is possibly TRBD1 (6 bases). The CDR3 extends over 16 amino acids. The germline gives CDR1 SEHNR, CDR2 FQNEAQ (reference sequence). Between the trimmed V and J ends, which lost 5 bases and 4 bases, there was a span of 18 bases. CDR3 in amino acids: CASSPITGTRYNEQFF. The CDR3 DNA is TGTGCCAGCAGCCCTATAACAGGGACCCGTTACAATGAGCAGTTCTTC.

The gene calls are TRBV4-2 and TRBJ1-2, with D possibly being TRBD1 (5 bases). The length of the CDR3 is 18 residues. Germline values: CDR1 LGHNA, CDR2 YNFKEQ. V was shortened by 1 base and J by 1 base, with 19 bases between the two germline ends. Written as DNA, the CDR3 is TGTGCCAGCAGCCAAGGTGTGGGAAGACAGCTTATTAACTATGGCTACACCTTC. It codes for CASSQGVGRQLINYGYTF.

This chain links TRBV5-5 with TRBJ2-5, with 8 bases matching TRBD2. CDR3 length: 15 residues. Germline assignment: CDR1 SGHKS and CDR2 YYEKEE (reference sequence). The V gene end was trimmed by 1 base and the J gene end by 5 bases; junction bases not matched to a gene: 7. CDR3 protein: CASSLLWTSSETQYF. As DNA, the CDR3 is TGTGCCAGCAGCTTGCTGTGGACTAGCAGCGAGACCCAGTACTTC.

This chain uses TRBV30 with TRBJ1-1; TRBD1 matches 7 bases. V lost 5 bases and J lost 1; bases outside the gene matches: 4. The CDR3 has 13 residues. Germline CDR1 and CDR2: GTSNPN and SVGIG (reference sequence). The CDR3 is CAWVGQANTEAFF. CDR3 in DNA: TGTGCCTGGGTTGGACAGGCGAACACTGAAGCTTTCTTT.

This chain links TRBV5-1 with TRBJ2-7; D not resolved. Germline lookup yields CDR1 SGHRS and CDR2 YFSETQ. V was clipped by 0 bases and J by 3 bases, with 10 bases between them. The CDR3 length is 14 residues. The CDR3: CASSLDWGSYEQYF. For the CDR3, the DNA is TGCGCCAGCAGCTTGGATTGGGGAAGCTACGAGCAGTACTTC. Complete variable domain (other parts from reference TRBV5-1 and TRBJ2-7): KAGVTQTPRYLIKTRGQQVTLSCSPISGHRSVSWYQQTPGQGLQFLFEYFSETQRNKGNFPGRFSGRQFSNSRSEMNVSTLELGDSALYLCASSLDWGSYEQYFGPGTRLTVT.

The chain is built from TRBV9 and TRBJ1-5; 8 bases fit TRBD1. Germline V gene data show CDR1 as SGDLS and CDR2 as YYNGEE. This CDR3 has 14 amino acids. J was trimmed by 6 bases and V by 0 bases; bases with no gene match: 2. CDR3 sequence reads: CASSVAQGAQPQHF. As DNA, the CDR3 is TGTGCCAGCAGCGTAGCCCAGGGGGCTCAGCCCCAGCATTTT.

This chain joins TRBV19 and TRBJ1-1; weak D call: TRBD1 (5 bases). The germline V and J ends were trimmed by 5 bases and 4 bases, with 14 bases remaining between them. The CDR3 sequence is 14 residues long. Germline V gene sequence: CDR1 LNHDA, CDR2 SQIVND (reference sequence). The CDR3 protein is CASSVQGEFTEAFF. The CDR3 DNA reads TGTGCCAGTAGTGTTCAGGGCGAGTTCACTGAAGCTTTCTTT. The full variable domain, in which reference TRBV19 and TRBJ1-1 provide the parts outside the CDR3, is DGGITQSPKYLFRKEGQNVTLSCEQNLNHDAMYWYRQDPGQGLRLIYYSQIVNDFQKGDIAEGYSVSREKKESFPLTVTSAQKNPTAFYLCASSVQGEFTEAFFGQGTRLTVV.

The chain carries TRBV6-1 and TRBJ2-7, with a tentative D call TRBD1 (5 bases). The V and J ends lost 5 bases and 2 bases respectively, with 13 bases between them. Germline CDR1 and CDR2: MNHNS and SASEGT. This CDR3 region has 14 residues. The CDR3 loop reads CASSNRQPPYEQYF. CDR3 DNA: TGTGCCAGCAGTAATCGACAGCCACCCTACGAGCAGTACTTC.

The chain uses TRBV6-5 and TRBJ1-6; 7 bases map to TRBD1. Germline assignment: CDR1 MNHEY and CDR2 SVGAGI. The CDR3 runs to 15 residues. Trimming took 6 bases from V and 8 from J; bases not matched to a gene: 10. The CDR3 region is CASRRPGQPHSPLHF. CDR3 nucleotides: TGTGCCAGCAGAAGACCGGGACAGCCGCATTCACCCCTCCACTTT.

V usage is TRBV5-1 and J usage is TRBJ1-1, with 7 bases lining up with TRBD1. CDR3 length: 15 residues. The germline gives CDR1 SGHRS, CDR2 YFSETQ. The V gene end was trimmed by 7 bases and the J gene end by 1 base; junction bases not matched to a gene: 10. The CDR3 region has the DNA TGCGCCAGCTTGCGGACAGGAGCCTCGAACACTGAAGCTTTCTTT. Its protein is CASLRTGASNTEAFF.

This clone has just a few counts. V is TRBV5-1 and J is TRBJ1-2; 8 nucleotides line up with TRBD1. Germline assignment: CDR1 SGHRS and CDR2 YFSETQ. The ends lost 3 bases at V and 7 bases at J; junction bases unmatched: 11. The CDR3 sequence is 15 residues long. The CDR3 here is CASSSTLQGAGGYTF. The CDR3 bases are TGCGCCAGCAGCTCAACTCTCCAGGGGGCAGGTGGCTACACCTTC.

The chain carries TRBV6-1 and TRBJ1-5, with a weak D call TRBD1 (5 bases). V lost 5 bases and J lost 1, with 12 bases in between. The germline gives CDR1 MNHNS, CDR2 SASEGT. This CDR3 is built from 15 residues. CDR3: CASSLQEISNQPQHF. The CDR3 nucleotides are TGTGCCAGCAGTTTACAGGAAATAAGCAATCAGCCCCAGCATTTT.

The CDR3, as DNA: TGTGCCAGTAGTAGACAGGGAGGCGAGCAGTACTTC. Amino acids: CASSRQGGEQYF. This chain connects TRBV19 to TRBJ2-7; a weak D match, TRBD1 (7 bases). Trimming cost V 4 bases and J 6 bases, with 10 bases left between them. The CDR3 runs to 12 residues. Looked up from germline, CDR1 is LNHDA and CDR2 is SQIVND (reference sequence).

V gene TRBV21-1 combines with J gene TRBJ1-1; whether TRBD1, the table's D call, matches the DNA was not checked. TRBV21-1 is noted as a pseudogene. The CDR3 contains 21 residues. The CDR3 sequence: CASSKASVAWPGGAWNTEAFF. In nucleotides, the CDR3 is TGTGCCAGCAGCAAAGCCTCCGTCGCATGGCCAGGGGGCGCGTGGAACACTGAAGCTTTCTTT.

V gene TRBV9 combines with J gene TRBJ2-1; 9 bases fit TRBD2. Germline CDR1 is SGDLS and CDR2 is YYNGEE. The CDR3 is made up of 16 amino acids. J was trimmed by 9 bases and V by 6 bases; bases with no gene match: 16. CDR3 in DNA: TGTGCCAGCACCCTAGAGGGGGCGGGGGGGCGAATTGAGCAGTTCTTC. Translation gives CASTLEGAGGRIEQFF.

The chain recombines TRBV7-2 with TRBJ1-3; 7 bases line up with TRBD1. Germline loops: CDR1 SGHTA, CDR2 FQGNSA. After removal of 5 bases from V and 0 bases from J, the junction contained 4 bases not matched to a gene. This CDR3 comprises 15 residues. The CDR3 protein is CASSAGQDSGNTIYF. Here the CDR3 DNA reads TGTGCCAGCAGCGCAGGACAGGACTCTGGAAACACCATATATTTT.

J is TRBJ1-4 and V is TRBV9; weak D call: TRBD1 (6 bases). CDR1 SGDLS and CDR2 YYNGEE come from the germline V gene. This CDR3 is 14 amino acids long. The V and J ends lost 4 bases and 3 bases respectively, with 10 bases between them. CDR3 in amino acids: CASSSGTPNEKLFF. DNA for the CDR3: TGTGCCAGCAGCTCCGGGACACCTAATGAAAAACTGTTTTTT. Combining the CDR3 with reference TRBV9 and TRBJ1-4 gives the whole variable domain DSGVTQTPKHLITATGQRVTLRCSPRSGDLSVYWYQQSLDQGLQFLIQYYNGEERAKGNILERFSAQQFPDLHSELNLSSLELGDSALYFCASSSGTPNEKLFFGSGTQLSVL.

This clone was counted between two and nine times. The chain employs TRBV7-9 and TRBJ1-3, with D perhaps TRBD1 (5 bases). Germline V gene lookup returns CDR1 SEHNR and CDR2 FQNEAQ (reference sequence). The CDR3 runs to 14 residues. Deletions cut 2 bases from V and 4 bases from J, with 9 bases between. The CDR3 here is CASSLPGWGNTIYF. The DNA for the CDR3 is TGTGCCAGCAGCTTACCAGGGTGGGGAAACACCATATATTTT.

As DNA, the CDR3 is TGTGCCAGCCAGGGGGGGCAGGGAAAAACCGGGGAGCTGTTTTTT. Translated: CASQGGQGKTGELFF. The chain recombines TRBV6-1 with TRBJ2-2; D might be TRBD1 or TRBD2, each matching 7 bases. Trimming cost V 8 bases and J 5 bases, with 18 bases left between them. Germline loops: CDR1 MNHNS, CDR2 SASEGT. The CDR3 runs to 15 residues.

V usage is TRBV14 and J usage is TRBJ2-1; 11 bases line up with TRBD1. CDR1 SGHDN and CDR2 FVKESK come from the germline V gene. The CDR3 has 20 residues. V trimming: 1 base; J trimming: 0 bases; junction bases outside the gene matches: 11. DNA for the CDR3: TGTGCCAGCAGCCAAGTATGGACAGGGGGCATAGGGAGCTCCTACAATGAGCAGTTCTTC. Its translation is CASSQVWTGGIGSSYNEQFF.

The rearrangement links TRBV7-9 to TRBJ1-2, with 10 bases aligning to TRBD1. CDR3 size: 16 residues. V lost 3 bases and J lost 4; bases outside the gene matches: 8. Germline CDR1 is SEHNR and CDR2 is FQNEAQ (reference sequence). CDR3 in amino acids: CASSFRGQGSGYGYTF. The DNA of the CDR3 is TGTGCCAGCAGCTTCCGGGGACAGGGGAGTGGCTATGGCTACACCTTC.

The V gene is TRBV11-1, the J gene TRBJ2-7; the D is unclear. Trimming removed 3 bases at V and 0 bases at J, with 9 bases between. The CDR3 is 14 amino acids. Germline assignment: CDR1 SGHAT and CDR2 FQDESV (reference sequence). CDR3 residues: CASSLDLSSYEQYF. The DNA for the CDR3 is TGTGCCAGCAGCTTGGACCTGAGCTCCTACGAGCAGTACTTC.

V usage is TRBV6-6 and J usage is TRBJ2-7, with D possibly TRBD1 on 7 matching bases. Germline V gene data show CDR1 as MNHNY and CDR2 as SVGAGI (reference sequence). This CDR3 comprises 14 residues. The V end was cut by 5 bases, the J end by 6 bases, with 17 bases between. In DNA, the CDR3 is TGTGCCAGCAGTCGCGGGACAGCCGTCCGCGAGCAGTACTTC. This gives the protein CASSRGTAVREQYF.

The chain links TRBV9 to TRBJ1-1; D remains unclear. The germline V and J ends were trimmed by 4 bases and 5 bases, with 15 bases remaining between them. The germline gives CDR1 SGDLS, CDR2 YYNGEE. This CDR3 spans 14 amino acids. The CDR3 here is CASSPRAVGTEAFF. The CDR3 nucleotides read TGTGCCAGCAGCCCAAGAGCGGTAGGGACTGAAGCTTTCTTT.

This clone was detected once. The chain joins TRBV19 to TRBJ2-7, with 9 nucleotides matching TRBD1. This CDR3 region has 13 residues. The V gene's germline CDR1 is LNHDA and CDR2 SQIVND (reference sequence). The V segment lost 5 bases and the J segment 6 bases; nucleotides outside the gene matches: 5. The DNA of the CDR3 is TGTGCCAGTAGTCGGGACAGGGTTTCCGAGCAGTACTTC. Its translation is CASSRDRVSEQYF. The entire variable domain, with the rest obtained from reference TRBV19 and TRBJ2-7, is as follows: DGGITQSPKYLFRKEGQNVTLSCEQNLNHDAMYWYRQDPGQGLRLIYYSQIVNDFQKGDIAEGYSVSREKKESFPLTVTSAQKNPTAFYLCASSRDRVSEQYFGPGTRLTVT.

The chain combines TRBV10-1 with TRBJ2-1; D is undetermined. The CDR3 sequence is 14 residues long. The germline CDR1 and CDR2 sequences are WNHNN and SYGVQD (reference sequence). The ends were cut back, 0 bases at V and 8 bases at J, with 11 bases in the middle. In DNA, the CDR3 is TGCGCCAGCAGTGAGTCGGGTGTCCGGGATGAGCAGTTCTTC. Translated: CASSESGVRDEQFF.